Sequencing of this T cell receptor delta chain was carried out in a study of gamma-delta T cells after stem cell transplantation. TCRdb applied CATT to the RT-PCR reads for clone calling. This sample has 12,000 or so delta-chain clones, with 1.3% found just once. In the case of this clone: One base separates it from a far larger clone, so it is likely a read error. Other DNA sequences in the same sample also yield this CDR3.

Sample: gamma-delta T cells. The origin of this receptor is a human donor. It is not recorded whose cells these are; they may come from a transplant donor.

The CDR3 DNA reads TGTGCCTGTGACCCACTGGGGATACGAACCGATAAACTCATCTTT. Translating gives CACDPLGIRTDKLIF. This sequence joins TRDV2 and TRDJ1, with TRDD3 identical over 9 bases. Germline V gene sequence: CDR1 GEAIGNYY, CDR2 EKD. The CDR3 spans 15 residues. Trimming cost V 3 bases and J 2 bases; bases outside gene matches: 6.